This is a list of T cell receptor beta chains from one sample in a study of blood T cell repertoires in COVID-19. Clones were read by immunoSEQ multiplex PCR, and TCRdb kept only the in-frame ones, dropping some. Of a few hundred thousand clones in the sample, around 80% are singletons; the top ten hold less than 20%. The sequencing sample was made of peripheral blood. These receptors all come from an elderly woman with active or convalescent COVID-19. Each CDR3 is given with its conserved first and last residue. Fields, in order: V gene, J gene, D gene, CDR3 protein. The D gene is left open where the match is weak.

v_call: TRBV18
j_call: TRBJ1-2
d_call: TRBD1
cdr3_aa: CASSHGTGGDYGYTF

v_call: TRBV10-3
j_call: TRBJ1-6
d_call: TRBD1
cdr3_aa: CAINDRENSPLHF

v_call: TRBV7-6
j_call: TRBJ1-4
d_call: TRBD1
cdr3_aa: CASSLGPGQGGEKLFF

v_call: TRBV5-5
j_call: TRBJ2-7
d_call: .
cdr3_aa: CASSTPRVDSYEQYF

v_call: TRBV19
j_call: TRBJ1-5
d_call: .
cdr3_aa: CASSIDVEPPGHF

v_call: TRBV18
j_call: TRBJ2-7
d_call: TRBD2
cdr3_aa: CASSPSSLAGAYEQYF

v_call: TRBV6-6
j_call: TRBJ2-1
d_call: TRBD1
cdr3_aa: CASTQGTYNEQFF

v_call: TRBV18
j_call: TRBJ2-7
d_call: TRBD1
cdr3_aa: CASSPDRVLYEQYF

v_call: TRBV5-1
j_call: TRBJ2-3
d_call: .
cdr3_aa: CASSLERYSTDTQYF

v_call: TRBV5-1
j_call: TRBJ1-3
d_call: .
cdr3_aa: CASSPTESSGNTIYF

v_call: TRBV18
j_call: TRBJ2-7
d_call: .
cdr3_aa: CASSPTQTTYEQYF

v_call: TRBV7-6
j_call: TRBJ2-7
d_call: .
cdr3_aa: CASSLPFVVVARSSYEQYF